The rows below give T cell receptor beta chains drawn from one sample of a study of blood T cell repertoires in COVID-19. TCRdb keeps only in-frame clones here, not all; method: immunoSEQ multiplex PCR. The sample lists more than 80,000 clones, about 83% seen once, with roughly 18% in the top ten. The specimen was peripheral blood. The receptors originated from a woman aged 60-70 years with COVID-19, enrolled during active disease. Each CDR3 is given with its conserved first and last residue. A D gene is named only where the DNA matches it firmly. A row's size may be missing; if present it is once, few, many or a size class.

j_gene	v_gene	abundance	d_gene	CDR3nt	CDR3aa
TRBJ2-7	TRBV7-8	.	TRBD2	TGTGCCAGCAGCTTAGGGGGGGGGACGCCTTACGAGCAGTACTTC	CASSLGGGTPYEQYF
TRBJ1-4	TRBV11-1	once	.	TGTGCCAGCAGCTACGGGTTGCTTTTATCAAGTGAAAAACTGTTTTTT	CASSYGLLLSSEKLFF
TRBJ1-5	TRBV19	.	TRBD1	TGTGCCAGTAGTTCCCCCACAGGGGGCCTCTATAGCAATCAGCCCCAGCATTTT	CASSSPTGGLYSNQPQHF
TRBJ1-6	TRBV4-2	.	.	TGTGCCAGCAGCCAAGATGGCGGGCAGTACCGCTCCTATAATTCACCCCTCCACTTT	CASSQDGGQYRSYNSPLHF
TRBJ1-1	TRBV7-9	.	TRBD1	TGTGCCAGCAGCTTAGGGGGACAGGGTGGCACTGAAGCTTTCTTT	CASSLGGQGGTEAFF
TRBJ2-5	TRBV19	.	.	TGTGCCAGTAGTACACGCAGGGGAGAGACCCAGTACTTC	CASSTRRGETQYF
TRBJ1-2	TRBV5-4	.	TRBD1	TGTGCCAGCAGCTTGGTGGCAGGGGGCGATGGCTACACCTTC	CASSLVAGGDGYTF
TRBJ1-1	TRBV11-2	.	TRBD1	TGTGCCAGCAGCTTAAGACAGGGCCCTGAAGCTTTCTTT	CASSLRQGPEAFF
TRBJ2-5	TRBV6-5	.	TRBD2	TGTGCCAGCAGTTACTCCCCAGCGGGGGGGCGCGAGACCCAGTACTTC	CASSYSPAGGRETQYF
TRBJ1-5	TRBV2	many	.	TGTGCATCTAAGGGCAGGGGAGCCGGCAATCAGCCCCAGCATTTT	CASKGRGAGNQPQHF
TRBJ1-1	TRBV5-5	.	.	TGTGCCAGCAACCGGGAGGGGCTGAACACTGAAGCTTTCTTT	CASNREGLNTEAFF
TRBJ2-7	TRBV7-2	.	TRBD2	TGTGCCAGCAGCGAGGGACTAGCGGGGGGGCTTGAGCAGTACTTC	CASSEGLAGGLEQYF
TRBJ1-2	TRBV18	few	.	TGTGCCAGCTCACCTGAGGGTGCATATAGCTATGGCTACACCTTC	CASSPEGAYSYGYTF
TRBJ1-1	TRBV7-9	.	TRBD1	TGTGCCAGCAGCCAATACAGGGGGCAGTGGCTCACTGAAGCTTTCTTT	CASSQYRGQWLTEAFF
TRBJ2-2	TRBV10-3	once	TRBD1	TGTGCCATCAGTGACGGGACAGCGAACACCGGGGAGCTGTTTTTT	CAISDGTANTGELFF
TRBJ2-7	TRBV11-2	once	.	TGTGCCAGCAGCTTAAGGAGCTCCTACGAGCAGTACTTC	CASSLRSSYEQYF
TRBJ1-6	TRBV6-6	.	.	TGTGCCAGCAACTATCCCGAGTATAATTCACCCCTCCACTTT	CASNYPEYNSPLHF
TRBJ1-2	TRBV6-2/TRBV6-3	.	TRBD1	TGTGCCAGCAGTTACCAGGGGGCCTGGGGCTACACCTTC	CASSYQGAWGYTF
TRBJ2-4	TRBV4-3	.	TRBD2	TGCGCCAGCAGCTACTCCGCGGGGGGCCTAGCCAAAAACATTCAGTACTTC	CASSYSAGGLAKNIQYF
TRBJ1-1	TRBV10-1	.	.	TGCGCCAGCAGTGATGGAGGGGCTAACACTGAAGCTTTCTTT	CASSDGGANTEAFF
TRBJ1-1	TRBV30	.	TRBD1	TGTGCCTGGGGGGGACAGGGAGGTGGGAACACTGAAGCTTTCTTT	CAWGGQGGGNTEAFF
TRBJ1-1	TRBV11-3	.	.	TGTGCCAGCAGCTTAGGGTCGACTGATGAAGCTTTCTTT	CASSLGSTDEAFF
TRBJ1-5	TRBV6-5	.	.	TGTGCCAGCAGTTTAGGACAGTATAGCAATCAGCCCCAGCATTTT	CASSLGQYSNQPQHF
TRBJ2-1	TRBV7-9	.	.	TGTGCCAGCAGCTTAGTGCCGGGAAACGAGCAGTTCTTC	CASSLVPGNEQFF
TRBJ1-1	TRBV28	.	TRBD1	TGTGCCAGCAGGGGGACAGGGAAAGATGAAGCTTTCTTT	CASRGTGKDEAFF
TRBJ2-5	TRBV18	.	TRBD2	TGTGCCAGCTCACCACCGTGGCGGGGGGCCCAAGAGACCCAGTACTTC	CASSPPWRGAQETQYF
TRBJ2-4	TRBV25-1	.	TRBD2	TGTGCCAGCAGTGAATACGGGGGGAGAGCCAAAAACATTCAGTACTTC	CASSEYGGRAKNIQYF
TRBJ2-1	TRBV19	.	.	TGTGCCAGTACCCGAGCCTATGAGCAGTTCTTC	CASTRAYEQFF
TRBJ1-6	TRBV4-3	.	.	TGCGCCAGCAGCCAAGGCTTTACGGATTCACCCCTCCACTTT	CASSQGFTDSPLHF
TRBJ2-5	TRBV6-5	.	.	TGTGCCAGTAGAGACAGACGCTTCCAAGAGACCCAGTACTTC	CASRDRRFQETQYF
TRBJ1-2	TRBV5-4	.	TRBD1	TGTGCCAGCAGGGACAGGTACTATGGCTACACCTTC	CASRDRYYGYTF
TRBJ2-2	TRBV7-8	.	.	TGTGCCAGCAGCTTAGTCAGGCCGAACACCGGGGAGCTGTTTTTT	CASSLVRPNTGELFF
TRBJ1-1	TRBV30	.	.	TGTGCCTGGACGACAGGTGGGAGCACTGAAGCTTTCTTT	CAWTTGGSTEAFF